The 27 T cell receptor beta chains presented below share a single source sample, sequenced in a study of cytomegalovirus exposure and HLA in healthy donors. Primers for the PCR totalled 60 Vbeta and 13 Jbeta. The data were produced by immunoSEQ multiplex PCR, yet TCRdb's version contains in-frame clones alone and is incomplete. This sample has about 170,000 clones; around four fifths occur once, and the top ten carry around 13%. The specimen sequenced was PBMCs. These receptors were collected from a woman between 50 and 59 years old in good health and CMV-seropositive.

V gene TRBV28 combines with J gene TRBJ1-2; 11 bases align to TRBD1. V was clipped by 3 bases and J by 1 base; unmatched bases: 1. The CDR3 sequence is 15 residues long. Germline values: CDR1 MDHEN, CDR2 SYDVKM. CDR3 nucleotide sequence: TGTGCCAGCAGTTTGGACAGGGGGCTTAACTATGGCTACACCTTC. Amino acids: CASSLDRGLNYGYTF.

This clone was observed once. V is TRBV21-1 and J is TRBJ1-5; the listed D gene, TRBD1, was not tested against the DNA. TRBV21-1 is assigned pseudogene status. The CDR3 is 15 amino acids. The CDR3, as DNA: TGTGCCAGCAGCAAGCCCGGGACAGACGCTCAGCCCCAGCATTTT. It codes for CASSKPGTDAQPQHF.

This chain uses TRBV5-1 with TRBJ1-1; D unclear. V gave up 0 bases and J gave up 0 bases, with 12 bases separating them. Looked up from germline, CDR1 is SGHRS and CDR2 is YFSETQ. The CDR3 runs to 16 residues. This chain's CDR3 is CASSLAEGRLNTEAFF. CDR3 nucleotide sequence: TGCGCCAGCAGCTTGGCCGAGGGCAGGCTGAACACTGAAGCTTTCTTT.

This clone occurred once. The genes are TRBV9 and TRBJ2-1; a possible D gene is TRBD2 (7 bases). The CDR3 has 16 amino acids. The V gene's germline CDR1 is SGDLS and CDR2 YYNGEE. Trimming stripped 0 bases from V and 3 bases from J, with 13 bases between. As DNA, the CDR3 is TGTGCCAGCAGCGTAGAAAGGGGGGGGCACTACAATGAGCAGTTCTTC. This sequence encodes CASSVERGGHYNEQFF.

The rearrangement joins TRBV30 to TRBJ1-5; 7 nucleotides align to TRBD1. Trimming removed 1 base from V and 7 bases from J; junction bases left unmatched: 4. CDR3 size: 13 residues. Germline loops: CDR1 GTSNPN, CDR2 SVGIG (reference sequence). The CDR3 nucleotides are TGTGCCTGGAGTGGATCAGGGGGACAGCCCCAGCATTTT. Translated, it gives CAWSGSGGQPQHF.

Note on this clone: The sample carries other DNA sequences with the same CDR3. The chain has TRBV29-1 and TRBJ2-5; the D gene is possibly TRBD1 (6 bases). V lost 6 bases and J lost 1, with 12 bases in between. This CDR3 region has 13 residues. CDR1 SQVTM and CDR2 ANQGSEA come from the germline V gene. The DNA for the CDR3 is TGCAGCGTCGGACGGGACACCCAAGAGACCCAGTACTTC. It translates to CSVGRDTQETQYF.

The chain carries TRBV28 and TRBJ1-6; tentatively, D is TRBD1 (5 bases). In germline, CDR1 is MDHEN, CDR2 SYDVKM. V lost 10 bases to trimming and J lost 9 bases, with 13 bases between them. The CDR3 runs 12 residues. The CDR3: CATHLQGSPLHF. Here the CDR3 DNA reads TGTGCCACGCACCTCCAGGGTTCACCCCTCCACTTT.

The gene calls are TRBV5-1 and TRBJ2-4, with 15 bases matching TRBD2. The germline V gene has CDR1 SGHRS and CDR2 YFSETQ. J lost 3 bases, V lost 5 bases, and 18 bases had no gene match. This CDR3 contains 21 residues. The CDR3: CASRHGLAGGHWPGYKNIQYF. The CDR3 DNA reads TGCGCCAGCAGGCATGGACTAGCGGGGGGGCATTGGCCAGGCTACAAAAACATTCAGTACTTC.

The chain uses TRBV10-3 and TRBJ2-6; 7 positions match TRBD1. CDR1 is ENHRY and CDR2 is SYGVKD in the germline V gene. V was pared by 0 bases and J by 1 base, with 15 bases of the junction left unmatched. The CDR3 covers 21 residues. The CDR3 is CAISESFFTGTVYSGANVLTF. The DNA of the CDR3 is TGTGCCATCAGTGAGTCCTTTTTTACCGGGACAGTATATTCTGGGGCCAACGTCCTGACTTTC.

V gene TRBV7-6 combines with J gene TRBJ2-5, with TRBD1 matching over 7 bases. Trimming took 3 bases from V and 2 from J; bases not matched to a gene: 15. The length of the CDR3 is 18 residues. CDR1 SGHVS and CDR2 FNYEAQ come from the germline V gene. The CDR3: CASSFRPPEAGGQETQYF. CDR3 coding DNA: TGTGCCAGCAGCTTTAGACCGCCCGAGGCAGGGGGACAAGAGACCCAGTACTTC.

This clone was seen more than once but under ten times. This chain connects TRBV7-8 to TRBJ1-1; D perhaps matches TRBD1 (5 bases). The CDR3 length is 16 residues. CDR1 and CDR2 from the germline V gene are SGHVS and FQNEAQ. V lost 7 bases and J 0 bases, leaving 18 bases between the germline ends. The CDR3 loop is CASTRFGTSMNTEAFF. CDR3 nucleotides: TGTGCCAGCACCCGTTTTGGGACTTCGATGAACACTGAAGCTTTCTTT.

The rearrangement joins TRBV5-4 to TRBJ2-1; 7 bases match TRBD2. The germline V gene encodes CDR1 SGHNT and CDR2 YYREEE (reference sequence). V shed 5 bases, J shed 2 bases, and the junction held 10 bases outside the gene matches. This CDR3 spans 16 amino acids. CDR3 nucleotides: TGTGCCAGCAGTCCGGGTAGAGCGGGGACCTACAATGAGCAGTTCTTC. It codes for CASSPGRAGTYNEQFF.

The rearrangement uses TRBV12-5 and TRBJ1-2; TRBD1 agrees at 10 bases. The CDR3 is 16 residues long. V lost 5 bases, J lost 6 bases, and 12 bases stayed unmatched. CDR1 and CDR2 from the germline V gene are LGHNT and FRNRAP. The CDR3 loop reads CASGPPGTGDFHGYTF. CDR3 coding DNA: TGTGCTAGTGGTCCGCCCGGGACAGGGGATTTCCATGGCTACACCTTC.

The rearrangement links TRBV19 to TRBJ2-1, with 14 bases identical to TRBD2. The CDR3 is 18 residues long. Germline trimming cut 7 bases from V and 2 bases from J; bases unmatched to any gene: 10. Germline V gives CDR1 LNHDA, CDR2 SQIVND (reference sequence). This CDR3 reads CASTGGLAGGPPYNEQFF. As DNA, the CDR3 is TGTGCCAGTACAGGAGGACTAGCGGGGGGACCTCCCTACAATGAGCAGTTCTTC.

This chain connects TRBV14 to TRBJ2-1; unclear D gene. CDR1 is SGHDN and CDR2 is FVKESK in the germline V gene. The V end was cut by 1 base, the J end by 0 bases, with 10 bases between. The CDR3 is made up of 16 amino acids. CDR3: CASSQGRSSSYNEQFF. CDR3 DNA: TGTGCCAGCAGCCAAGGGCGGTCAAGCTCCTACAATGAGCAGTTCTTC.

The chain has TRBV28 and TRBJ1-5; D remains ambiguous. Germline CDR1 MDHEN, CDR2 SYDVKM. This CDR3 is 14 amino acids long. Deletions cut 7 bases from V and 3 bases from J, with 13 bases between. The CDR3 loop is CASNANWYNQPQHF. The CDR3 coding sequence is TGTGCCAGCAACGCGAACTGGTACAATCAGCCCCAGCATTTT. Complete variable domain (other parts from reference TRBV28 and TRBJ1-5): DVKVTQSSRYLVKRTGEKVFLECVQDMDHENMFWYRQDPGLGLRLIYFSYDVKMKEKGDIPEGYSVSREKKERFSLILESASTNQTSMYLCASNANWYNQPQHFGDGTRLSIL.

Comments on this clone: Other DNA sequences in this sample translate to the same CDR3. The CDR3 sequence: CASSGKPGGYTF. The CDR3 DNA reads as TGTGCCAGCAGCGGCAAACCAGGGGGCTACACCTTC. The chain combines TRBV6-5 with TRBJ1-2, with a tentative D call TRBD1 (5 bases). CDR3 length: 12 amino acids. Trimming removed 6 bases from V and 8 bases from J, with 13 bases in between. Germline lookup yields CDR1 MNHEY and CDR2 SVGAGI.

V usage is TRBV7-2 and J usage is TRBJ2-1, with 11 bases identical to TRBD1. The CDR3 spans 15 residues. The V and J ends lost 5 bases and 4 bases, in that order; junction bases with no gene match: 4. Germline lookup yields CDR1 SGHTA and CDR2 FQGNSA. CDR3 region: CASSLGQGAYNEQFF. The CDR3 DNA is TGTGCCAGCAGCCTCGGACAGGGGGCTTACAATGAGCAGTTCTTC.

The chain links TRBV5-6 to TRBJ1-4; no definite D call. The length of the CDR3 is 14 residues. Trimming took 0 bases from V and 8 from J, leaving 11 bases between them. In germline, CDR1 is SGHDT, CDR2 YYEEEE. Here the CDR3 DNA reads TGTGCCAGCAGCTTGGCGAGCAATGCGGAAAAACTGTTTTTT. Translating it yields CASSLASNAEKLFF.

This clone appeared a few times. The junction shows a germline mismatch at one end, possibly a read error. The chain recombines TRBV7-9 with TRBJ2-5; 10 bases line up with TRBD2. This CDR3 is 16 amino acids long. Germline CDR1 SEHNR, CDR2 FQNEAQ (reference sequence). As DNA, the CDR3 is TGTTCCAGCTTGTCTTCTAGCGGGGGATCGCAAGAGACCCAGTACTTC. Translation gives CSSLSSSGGSQETQYF.

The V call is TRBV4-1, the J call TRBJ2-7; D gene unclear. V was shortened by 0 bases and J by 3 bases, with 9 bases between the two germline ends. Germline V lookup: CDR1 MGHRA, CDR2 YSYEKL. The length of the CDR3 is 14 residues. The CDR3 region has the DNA TGCGCCAGCAGCCAAGAGTTCGCAGACTACGAGCAGTACTTC. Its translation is CASSQEFADYEQYF.

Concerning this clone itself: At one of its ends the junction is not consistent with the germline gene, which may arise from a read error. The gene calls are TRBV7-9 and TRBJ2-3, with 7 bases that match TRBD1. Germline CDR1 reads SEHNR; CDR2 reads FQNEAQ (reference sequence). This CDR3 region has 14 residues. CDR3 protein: CSSSPEQGYDTQYF. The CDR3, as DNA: TGTTCCAGCAGCCCAGAACAGGGGTACGATACGCAGTATTTT.

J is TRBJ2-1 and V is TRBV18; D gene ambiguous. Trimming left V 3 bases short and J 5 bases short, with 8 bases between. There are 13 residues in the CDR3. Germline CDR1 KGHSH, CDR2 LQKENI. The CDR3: CASSPNSNNEQFF. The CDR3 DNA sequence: TGTGCCAGCTCACCTAACTCGAACAATGAGCAGTTCTTC. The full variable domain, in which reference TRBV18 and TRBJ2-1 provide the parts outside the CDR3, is NAGVMQNPRHLVRRRGQEARLRCSPMKGHSHVYWYRQLPEEGLKFMVYLQKENIIDESGMPKERFSAEFPKEGPSILRIQQVVRGDSAAYFCASSPNSNNEQFFGPGTRLTVL.

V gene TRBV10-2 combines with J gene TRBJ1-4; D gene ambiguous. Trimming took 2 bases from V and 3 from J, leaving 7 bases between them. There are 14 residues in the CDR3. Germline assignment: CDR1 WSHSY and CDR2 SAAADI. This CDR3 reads CASSENSPNEKLFF. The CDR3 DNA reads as TGCGCCAGCAGTGAGAACAGCCCTAATGAAAAACTGTTTTTT.

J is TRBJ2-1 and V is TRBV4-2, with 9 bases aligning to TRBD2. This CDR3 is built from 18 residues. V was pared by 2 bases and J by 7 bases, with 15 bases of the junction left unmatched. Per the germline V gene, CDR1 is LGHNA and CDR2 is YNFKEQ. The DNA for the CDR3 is TGTGCCAGCAGCCAAAAAACTAGCGGGTTGTTGGGTTCGAATGAGCAGTTCTTC. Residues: CASSQKTSGLLGSNEQFF.

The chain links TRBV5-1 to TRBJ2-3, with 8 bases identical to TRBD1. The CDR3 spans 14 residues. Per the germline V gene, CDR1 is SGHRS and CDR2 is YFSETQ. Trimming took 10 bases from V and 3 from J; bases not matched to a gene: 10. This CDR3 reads CAGRQGPGTDTQYF. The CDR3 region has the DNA TGCGCCGGAAGACAGGGGCCGGGGACAGATACGCAGTATTTT.

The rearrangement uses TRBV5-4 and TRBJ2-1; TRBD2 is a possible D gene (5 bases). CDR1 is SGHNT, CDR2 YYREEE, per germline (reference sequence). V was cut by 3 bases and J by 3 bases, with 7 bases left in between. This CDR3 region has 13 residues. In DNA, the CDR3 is TGTGCCAGCAGCTATCGGGACTACAATGAGCAGTTCTTC. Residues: CASSYRDYNEQFF.